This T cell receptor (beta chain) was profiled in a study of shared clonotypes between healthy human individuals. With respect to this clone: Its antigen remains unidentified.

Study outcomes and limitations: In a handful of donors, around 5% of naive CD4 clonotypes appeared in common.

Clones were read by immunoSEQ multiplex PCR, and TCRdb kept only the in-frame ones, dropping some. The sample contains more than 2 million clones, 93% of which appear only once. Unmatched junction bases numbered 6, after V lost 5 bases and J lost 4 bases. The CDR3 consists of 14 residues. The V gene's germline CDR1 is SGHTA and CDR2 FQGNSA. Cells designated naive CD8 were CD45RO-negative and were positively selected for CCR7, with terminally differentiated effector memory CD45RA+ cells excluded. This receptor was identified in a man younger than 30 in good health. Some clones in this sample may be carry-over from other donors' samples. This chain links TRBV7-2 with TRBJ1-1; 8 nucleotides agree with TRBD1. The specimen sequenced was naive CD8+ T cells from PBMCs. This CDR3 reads CASSEQGGFTEAFF. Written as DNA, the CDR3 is TGTGCCAGCAGCGAACAGGGGGGGTTCACTGAAGCTTTCTTT.